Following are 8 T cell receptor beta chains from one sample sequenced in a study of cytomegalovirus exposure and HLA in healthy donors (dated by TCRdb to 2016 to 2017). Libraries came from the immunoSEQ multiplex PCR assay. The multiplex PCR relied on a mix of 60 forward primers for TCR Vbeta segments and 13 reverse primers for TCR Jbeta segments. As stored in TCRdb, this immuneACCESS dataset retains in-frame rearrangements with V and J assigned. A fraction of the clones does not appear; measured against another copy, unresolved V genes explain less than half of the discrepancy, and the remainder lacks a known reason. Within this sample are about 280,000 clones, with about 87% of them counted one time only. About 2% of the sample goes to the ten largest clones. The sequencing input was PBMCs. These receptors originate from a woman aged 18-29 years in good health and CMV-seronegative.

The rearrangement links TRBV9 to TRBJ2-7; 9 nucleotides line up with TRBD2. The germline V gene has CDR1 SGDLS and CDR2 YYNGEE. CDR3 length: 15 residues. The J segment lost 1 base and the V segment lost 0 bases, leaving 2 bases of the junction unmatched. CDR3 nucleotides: TGTGCCAGCAGCGTAGCTACTAGCGGGTCCTACGAGCAGTACTTC. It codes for CASSVATSGSYEQYF.

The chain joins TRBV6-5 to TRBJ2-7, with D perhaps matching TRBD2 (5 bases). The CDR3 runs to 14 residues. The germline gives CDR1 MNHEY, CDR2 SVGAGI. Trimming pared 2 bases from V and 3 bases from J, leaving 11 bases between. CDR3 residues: CASSYEGHNYEQYF. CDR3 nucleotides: TGTGCCAGCAGTTACGAGGGCCATAACTACGAGCAGTACTTC.

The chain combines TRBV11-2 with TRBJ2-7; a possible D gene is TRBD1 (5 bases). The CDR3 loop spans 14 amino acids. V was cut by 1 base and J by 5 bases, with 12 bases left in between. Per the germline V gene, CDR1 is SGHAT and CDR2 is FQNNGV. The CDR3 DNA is TGTGCCAGCAGCTTAGGTAGGGGCGCGGACGAGCAGTACTTC. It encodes CASSLGRGADEQYF.

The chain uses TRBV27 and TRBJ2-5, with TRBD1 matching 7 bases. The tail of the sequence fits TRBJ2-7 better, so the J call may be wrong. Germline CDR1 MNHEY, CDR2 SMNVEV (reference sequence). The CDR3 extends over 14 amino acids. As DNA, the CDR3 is TGTGCCAGCAGTTTGAAGGGGGCAGGTCGCGAGCAGTACTTC. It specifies CASSLKGAGREQYF.

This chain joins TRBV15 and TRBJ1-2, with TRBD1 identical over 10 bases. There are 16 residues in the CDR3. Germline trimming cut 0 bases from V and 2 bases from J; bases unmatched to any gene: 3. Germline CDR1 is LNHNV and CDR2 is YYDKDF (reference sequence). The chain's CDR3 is CATSRDLGQGNYGYTF. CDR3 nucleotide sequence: TGTGCCACCAGCAGAGATCTGGGACAGGGGAACTATGGCTACACCTTC.

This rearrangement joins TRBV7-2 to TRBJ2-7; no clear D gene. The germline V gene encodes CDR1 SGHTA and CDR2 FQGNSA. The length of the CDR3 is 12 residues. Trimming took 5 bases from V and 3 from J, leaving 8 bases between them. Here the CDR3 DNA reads TGTGCCAGCAGCCAACCTAACTACGAGCAGTACTTC. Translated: CASSQPNYEQYF.

This CDR3 reads CASTSDRNYEQYF. For the CDR3, the DNA is TGTGCCAGCACCTCGGACAGAAACTACGAGCAGTACTTC. This chain joins TRBV6-5 and TRBJ2-7; perhaps TRBD1 as D (6 bases). The V gene's germline CDR1 is MNHEY and CDR2 SVGAGI. The CDR3 totals 13 residues. Trimming stripped 7 bases from V and 3 bases from J, with 13 bases between.

The CDR3 sequence is CASSEILWANTGNNQPQHF. The DNA of the CDR3 is TGCGCCAGCAGTGAGATCCTTTGGGCAAATACAGGGAATAATCAGCCCCAGCATTTT. The V call is TRBV10-1, the J call TRBJ1-5; tentative D call: TRBD1 (6 bases). Germline lookup yields CDR1 WNHNN and CDR2 SYGVQD (reference sequence). Trimming took off 2 bases at V and 4 bases at J, with 24 bases between the two ends. This CDR3 contains 19 residues.